This T cell receptor (beta chain) was identified in a study of response to subunit inactivated influenza vaccine. One entry per CDR3 protein results from TCRdb running MiXCR on the RT-PCR reads. The sample carries about 480,000 distinct CDR3 sequences, about 25% recorded once. This clonotype was detected only a few times. Looked up from germline, CDR1 is GTSNPN and CDR2 is SVGIG (reference sequence). The V end lost 0 bases, the J end lost 2 bases, and 17 bases lay between the germline ends. The CDR3 is 16 residues long. This chain links TRBV30 with TRBJ2-7, with no clear D. The receptor was isolated from a man in his fifties who received an inactivated influenza vaccine. The source was CD4+ T cells sorted from PBMCs, collected roughly 5 days after vaccination. The CDR3 sequence is CAWSVISPRQPYEQYF. The CDR3 DNA follows: TGTGCCTGGAGTGTAATCTCACCGCGGCAGCCCTACGAGCAGTACTTC. The full variable domain, completed using reference TRBV30 and TRBJ2-7, is SQTIHQWPATLVQPVGSPLSLECTVEGTSNPNLYWYRQAAGRGLQLLFYSVGIGQISSEVPQNLSASRPQDRQFILSSKKLLLSDSGFYLCAWSVISPRQPYEQYFGPGTRLTVT.